A selection of T cell receptor beta chains follows, all from one sample in a study of T-cell reconstitution after alpha-beta-depleted transplantation in children. MiXCR, run by TCRdb on the PCR reads, gives a single entry per CDR3 protein. This sample yields some 590,000 distinct CDR3 sequences, of which 10% to 13% are seen a single time; less than 5% belongs to the top ten. Sequencing was performed on PBMCs from the stem cell graft donor, taken from the stem cell graft. Every receptor here comes from a human donor who donated a stem cell graft to a child with acute myeloid leukemia. Each CDR3 is given with its conserved first and last residue. Each record gives: J gene, V gene, clone size, D gene, CDR3 DNA, CDR3 protein. D genes are given only for firm matches. Not all rows give a size; the values are once, few, many and, for expanded clones, a class.

>TRBJ2-4|TRBV11-2|few|-
TGTGCCAGCAGCCGAGAGGGCGGGAACAAAAACATTCAGTACTTC
CASSREGGNKNIQYF
>TRBJ1-5|TRBV15|many|-
TGTGCCACCAGCAGAGGTGGCAGCAATCAGCCCCAGCATTTT
CATSRGGSNQPQHF
>TRBJ2-7|TRBV6-2/TRBV6-3|-|TRBD2
TGTGCCAGCAGGACTAGCAGCTCCTACGAGCAGTACTTC
CASRTSSSYEQYF
>TRBJ1-2|TRBV4-3|few|-
TGCGCCAGCAGCCAAGATCAATCCCGGGGGAGCTATGGCTACACCTTC
CASSQDQSRGSYGYTF
>TRBJ1-1|TRBV4-2|few|-
TGTGCCAGCAGCCGGTCTCGGAATGGCGAGACTGAAGCTTTCTTT
CASSRSRNGETEAFF
>TRBJ2-1|TRBV28|many|TRBD2
TGTGCCAGCAGACTAGCGGGAGGGCGGTACAATGAGCAGTTCTTC
CASRLAGGRYNEQFF
>TRBJ2-5|TRBV12-3/TRBV12-4|many|-
TGTGCCAGCAGTCCCGAGTGGACCATGCTTGAGACCCAGTACTTC
CASSPEWTMLETQYF
>TRBJ2-3|TRBV5-1|-|-
TGCGCCAGCAGCTCTAGGAGGCCAACAGATACGCAGTATTTT
CASSSRRPTDTQYF
>TRBJ2-7|TRBV29-1|few|-
TGCAGCGACTCCATGGGGGGCGTACGGCTCCAGGTGTGGTACTTC
CSDSMGGVRLQVWYF
>TRBJ1-2|TRBV3-1|-|-
TGTGCCAGCAGCCCCCTTTGGGGTGGCTACACCTTC
CASSPLWGGYTF
>TRBJ2-1|TRBV20-1|-|-
TGCAGTACGAACTCAAAGGGTCTCGGGCAGTTCTTC
CSTNSKGLGQFF